The sequence of this T cell receptor beta chain was determined in a study of cytomegalovirus exposure and HLA in healthy donors. Study observations and caveats: Specificity for CMV antigens was confirmed in vitro for a few of the CMV-associated chains.

Repertoires were generated with immunoSEQ multiplex PCR, while TCRdb's copy carries only in-frame clones and drops some. This table has 95,000 to 150,000 clones, more than 70% appearing once. For this clone: As yet, its antigen is unknown.

The V end was cut by 7 bases, the J end by 5 bases, with 17 bases between. The V gene's germline CDR1 is MDHEN and CDR2 SYDVKM. The CDR3 is 15 residues long. The study drew the donors from its approximately 110-subject validation cohort, separate from the roughly 670-subject first cohort. This receptor was taken from a woman aged 25-40 years in good health and CMV-seronegative. This chain joins TRBV28 and TRBJ2-2; weak D call: TRBD2 (6 bases). What was sequenced was PBMCs. The CDR3 DNA sequence: TGTGCCAGCATCGGGAGCAGAGGAGGGACCGGGGAGCTGTTTTTT. This translates into CASIGSRGGTGELFF.